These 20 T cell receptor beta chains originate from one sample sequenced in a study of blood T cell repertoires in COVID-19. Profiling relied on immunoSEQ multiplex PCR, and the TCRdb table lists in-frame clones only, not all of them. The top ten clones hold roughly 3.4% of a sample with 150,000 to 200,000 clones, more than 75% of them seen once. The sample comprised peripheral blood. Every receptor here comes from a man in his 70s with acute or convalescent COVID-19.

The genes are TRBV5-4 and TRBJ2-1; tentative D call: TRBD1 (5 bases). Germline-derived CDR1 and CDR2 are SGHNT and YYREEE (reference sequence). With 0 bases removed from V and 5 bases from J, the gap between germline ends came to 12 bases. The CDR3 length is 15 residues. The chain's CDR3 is CASSLARAENNEQFF. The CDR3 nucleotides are TGTGCCAGCAGCTTGGCCAGGGCAGAGAACAATGAGCAGTTCTTC.

In nucleotides, the CDR3 is TGTGCCAGCAGTCCCCCCAACCAGACAGGGGGCCAATCGAAGGGTGAAAAACTGTTTTTT. This codes for CASSPPNQTGGQSKGEKLFF. The V and J genes are TRBV27 and TRBJ1-4; 10 bases line up with TRBD1. The CDR3 is made up of 20 amino acids. With 5 bases clipped from V and 7 bases from J, the junction kept 22 bases outside the gene matches. Germline loops: CDR1 MNHEY, CDR2 SMNVEV (reference sequence). Based on the CDR3 plus reference TRBV27 and TRBJ1-4, the full variable domain is EAQVTQNPRYLITVTGKKLTVTCSQNMNHEYMSWYRQDPGLGLRQIYYSMNVEVTDKGDVPEGYKVSRKEKRNFPLILESPSPNQTSLYFCASSPPNQTGGQSKGEKLFFGSGTQLSVL.

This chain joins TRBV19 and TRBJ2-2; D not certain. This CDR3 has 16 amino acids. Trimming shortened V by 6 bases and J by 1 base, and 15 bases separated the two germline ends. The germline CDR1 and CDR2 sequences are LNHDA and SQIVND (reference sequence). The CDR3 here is CASRPNNKRNTGELFF. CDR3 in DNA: TGTGCCAGTAGACCCAATAATAAGCGGAACACCGGGGAGCTGTTTTTT.

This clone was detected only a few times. CDR3 sequence: CASSVLTGINNEQFF. The CDR3, as DNA: TGTGCCAGCAGCGTCTTGACAGGGATAAACAATGAGCAGTTCTTC. The chain carries TRBV9 and TRBJ2-1, with 7 nucleotides matching TRBD1. The germline V gene has CDR1 SGDLS and CDR2 YYNGEE. The CDR3 sequence is 15 residues long. Germline trimming cut 2 bases from V and 5 bases from J; bases unmatched to any gene: 7.

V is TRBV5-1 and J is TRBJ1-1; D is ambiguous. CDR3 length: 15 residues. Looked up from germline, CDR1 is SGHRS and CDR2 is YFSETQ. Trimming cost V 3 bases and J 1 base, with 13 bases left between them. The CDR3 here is CASSSSGAANTEAFF. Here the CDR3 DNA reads TGCGCCAGCAGCTCGAGCGGCGCGGCGAACACTGAAGCTTTCTTT.

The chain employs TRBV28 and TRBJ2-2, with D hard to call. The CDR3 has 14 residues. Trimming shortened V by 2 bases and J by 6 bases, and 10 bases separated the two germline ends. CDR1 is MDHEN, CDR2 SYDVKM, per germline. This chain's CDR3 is CASSLIRFSGELFF. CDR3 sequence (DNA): TGTGCCAGCAGTTTAATACGGTTCTCCGGGGAGCTGTTTTTT.

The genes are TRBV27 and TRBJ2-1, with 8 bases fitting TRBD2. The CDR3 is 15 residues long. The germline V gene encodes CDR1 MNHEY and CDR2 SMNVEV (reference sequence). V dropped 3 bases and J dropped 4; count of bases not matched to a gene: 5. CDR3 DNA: TGTGCCAGCAGTTTCCGCGGGGGGCCATACAATGAGCAGTTCTTC. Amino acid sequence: CASSFRGGPYNEQFF.

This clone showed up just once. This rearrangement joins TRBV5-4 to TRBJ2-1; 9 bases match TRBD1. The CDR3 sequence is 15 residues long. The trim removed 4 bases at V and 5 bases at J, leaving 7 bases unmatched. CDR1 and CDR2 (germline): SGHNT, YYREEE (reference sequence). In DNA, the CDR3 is TGTGCCAGCAGCGGAGGGGACAGGGCTGACAATGAGCAGTTCTTC. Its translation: CASSGGDRADNEQFF.

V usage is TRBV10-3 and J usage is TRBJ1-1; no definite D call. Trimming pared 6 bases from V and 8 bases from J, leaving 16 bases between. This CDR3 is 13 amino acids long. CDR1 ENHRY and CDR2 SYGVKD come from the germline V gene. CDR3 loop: CAIRGVGQLEAFF. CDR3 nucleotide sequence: TGTGCCATCAGGGGAGTGGGCCAACTAGAAGCTTTCTTT.

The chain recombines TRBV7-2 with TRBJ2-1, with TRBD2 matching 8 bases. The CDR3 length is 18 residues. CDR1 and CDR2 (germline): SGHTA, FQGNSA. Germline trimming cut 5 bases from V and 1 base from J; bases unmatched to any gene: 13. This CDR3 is CASSPRGVAGTSYNEQFF. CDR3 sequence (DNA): TGTGCCAGCAGCCCCCGCGGGGTAGCGGGGACGTCCTACAATGAGCAGTTCTTC.

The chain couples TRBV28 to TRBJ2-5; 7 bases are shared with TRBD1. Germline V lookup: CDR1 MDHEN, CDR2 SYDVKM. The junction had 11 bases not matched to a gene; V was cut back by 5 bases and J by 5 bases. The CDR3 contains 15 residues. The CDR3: CASSITGVRDETQYF. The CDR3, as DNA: TGTGCCAGCAGTATAACAGGGGTACGGGACGAGACCCAGTACTTC. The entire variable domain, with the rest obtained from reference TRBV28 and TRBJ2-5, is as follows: DVKVTQSSRYLVKRTGEKVFLECVQDMDHENMFWYRQDPGLGLRLIYFSYDVKMKEKGDIPEGYSVSREKKERFSLILESASTNQTSMYLCASSITGVRDETQYFGPGTRLLVL.

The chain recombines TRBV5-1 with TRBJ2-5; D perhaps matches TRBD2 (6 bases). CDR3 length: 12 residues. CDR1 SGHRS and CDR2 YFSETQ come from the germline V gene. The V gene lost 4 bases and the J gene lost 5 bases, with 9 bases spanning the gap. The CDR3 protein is CASSPGVETQYF. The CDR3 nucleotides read TGCGCCAGCAGCCCGGGAGTGGAGACCCAGTACTTC.

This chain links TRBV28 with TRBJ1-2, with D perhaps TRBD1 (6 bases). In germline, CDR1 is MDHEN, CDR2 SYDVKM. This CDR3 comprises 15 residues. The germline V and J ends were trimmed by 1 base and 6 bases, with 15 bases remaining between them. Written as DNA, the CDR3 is TGTGCCAGCAGTTTATCACCCGGGACAAGGCATGGCTACACCTTC. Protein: CASSLSPGTRHGYTF.

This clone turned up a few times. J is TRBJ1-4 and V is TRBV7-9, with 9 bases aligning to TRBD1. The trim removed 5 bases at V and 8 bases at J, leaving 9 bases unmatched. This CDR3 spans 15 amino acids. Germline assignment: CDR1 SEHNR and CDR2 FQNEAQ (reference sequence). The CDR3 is CASSRDRDWGEKLFF. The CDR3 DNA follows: TGTGCCAGCAGCCGGGACAGGGATTGGGGGGAAAAACTGTTTTTT.

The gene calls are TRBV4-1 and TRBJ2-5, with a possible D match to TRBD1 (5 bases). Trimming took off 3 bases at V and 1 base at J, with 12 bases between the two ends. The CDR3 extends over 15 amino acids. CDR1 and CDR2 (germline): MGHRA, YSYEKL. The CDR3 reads CASSHTQGSQETQYF. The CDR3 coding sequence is TGCGCCAGCAGCCATACTCAGGGATCCCAAGAGACCCAGTACTTC.

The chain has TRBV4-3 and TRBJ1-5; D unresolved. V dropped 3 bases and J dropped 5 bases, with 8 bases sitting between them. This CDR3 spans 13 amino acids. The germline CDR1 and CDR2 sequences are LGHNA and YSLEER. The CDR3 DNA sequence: TGCGCCAGCAGCCAGGGAGAAGATCAGCCCCAGCATTTT. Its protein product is CASSQGEDQPQHF.

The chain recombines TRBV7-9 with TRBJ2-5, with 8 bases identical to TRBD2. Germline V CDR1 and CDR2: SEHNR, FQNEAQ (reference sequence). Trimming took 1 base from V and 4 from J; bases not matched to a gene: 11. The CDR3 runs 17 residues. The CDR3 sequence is CASSLVGGGNGGETQYF. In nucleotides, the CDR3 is TGTGCCAGCAGCTTAGTCGGCGGGGGGAATGGTGGAGAGACCCAGTACTTC.

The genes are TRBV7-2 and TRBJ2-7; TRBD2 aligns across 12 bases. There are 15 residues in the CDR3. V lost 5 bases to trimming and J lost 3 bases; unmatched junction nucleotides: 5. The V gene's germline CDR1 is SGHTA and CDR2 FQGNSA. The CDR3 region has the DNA TGTGCCAGCAGCCAAAGGACTAGCGGGGACTACGAGCAGTACTTC. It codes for CASSQRTSGDYEQYF.

CDR3 protein: CASSYSIQGQGYYEQYF. The CDR3 nucleotides are TGTGCCAGCAGTTACTCGATTCAGGGACAGGGATACTACGAGCAGTACTTC. The chain couples TRBV6-2 or TRBV6-3 to TRBJ2-7, with 9 bases that match TRBD1. The CDR3 runs to 17 residues. Per the germline V gene, CDR1 is MNHEY and CDR2 is SVGEGT. V was pared by 0 bases and J by 3 bases, with 9 bases of the junction left unmatched.

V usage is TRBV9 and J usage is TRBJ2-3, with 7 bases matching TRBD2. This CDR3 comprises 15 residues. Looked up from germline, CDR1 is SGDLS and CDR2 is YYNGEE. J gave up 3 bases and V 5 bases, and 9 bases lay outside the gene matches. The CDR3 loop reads CASSLAGEVTDTQYF. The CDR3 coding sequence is TGTGCCAGCAGTTTGGCGGGGGAGGTAACAGATACGCAGTATTTT.